Shown below are 27 T cell receptor beta chains from a single sample sequenced in a study of somatic mutations in cytotoxic T cells in rheumatoid arthritis. Assay: immunoSEQ multiplex PCR; the TCRdb copy retains only in-frame clones and omits some. In the table there are 12,000 to 15,000 clones, around 80% of which are singletons. What was sequenced was CD8+ T cells sorted from blood. Receptors originate from an adult with rheumatoid arthritis.

V and J are TRBV7-9 and TRBJ2-1, with 10 nucleotides matching TRBD2. Germline CDR1 SEHNR, CDR2 FQNEAQ (reference sequence). V gave up 5 bases and J gave up 5 bases; unmatched junction bases: 9. The CDR3 length is 16 residues. The CDR3 region has the DNA TGTGCCAGCAGCAATGAAGCGGGAGGGTCTGACAATGAGCAGTTCTTC. It specifies CASSNEAGGSDNEQFF.

V gene TRBV29-1 combines with J gene TRBJ2-1; 8 bases match TRBD1. Germline values: CDR1 SQVTM, CDR2 ANQGSEA. J lost 1 base, V lost 8 bases, and 16 bases had no gene match. This CDR3 spans 17 amino acids. CDR3 sequence: CSSGTGNKRASYNEQFF. The CDR3 coding sequence is TGCAGCTCGGGGACAGGAAATAAGCGGGCGTCCTACAATGAGCAGTTCTTC.

This sequence joins TRBV2 and TRBJ1-1; D uncertain. V was pared by 3 bases and J by 1 base, with 9 bases between. CDR3 length: 14 amino acids. Germline values: CDR1 SNHLY, CDR2 FYNNEI. The CDR3 DNA is TGTGCCAGCAGTGAGGTCCCCGCGAACACTGAAGCTTTCTTT. It yields the protein CASSEVPANTEAFF. The full variable domain, rest sourced from reference TRBV2 and TRBJ1-1, is EPEVTQTPSHQVTQMGQEVILRCVPISNHLYFYWYRQILGQKVEFLVSFYNNEISEKSEIFDDQFSVERPDGSNFTLKIRSTKLEDSAMYFCASSEVPANTEAFFGQGTRLTVV.

The chain uses TRBV14 and TRBJ1-5; possibly TRBD1 for D (5 bases). Trimming took off 0 bases at V and 0 bases at J, with 9 bases between the two ends. This CDR3 has 16 residues. Germline CDR1 SGHDN, CDR2 FVKESK. CDR3 region: CASSQEGRGSNQPQHF. The CDR3 DNA follows: TGTGCCAGCAGCCAAGAGGGGAGGGGTAGCAATCAGCCCCAGCATTTT.

The chain is built from TRBV10-2 and TRBJ2-7; 12 bases line up with TRBD2. The V gene end was trimmed by 6 bases and the J gene end by 5 bases; junction bases not matched to a gene: 5. The CDR3 loop spans 14 amino acids. The germline CDR1 and CDR2 sequences are WSHSY and SAAADI. The CDR3: CASSASGRANEQYF. CDR3 nucleotide sequence: TGCGCCAGCAGCGCTAGCGGGAGGGCCAACGAGCAGTACTTC.

The chain couples TRBV18 to TRBJ1-5; D perhaps matches TRBD1 (5 bases). V was pared by 3 bases and J by 11 bases, with 17 bases between. This CDR3 is built from 14 residues. Germline loops: CDR1 KGHSH, CDR2 LQKENI. The CDR3 DNA sequence: TGTGCCAGCTCACCCCTGGACGGGGACCGGACCCAGCATTTT. Translated: CASSPLDGDRTQHF. Combining the CDR3 with reference TRBV18 and TRBJ1-5 gives the whole variable domain NAGVMQNPRHLVRRRGQEARLRCSPMKGHSHVYWYRQLPEEGLKFMVYLQKENIIDESGMPKERFSAEFPKEGPSILRIQQVVRGDSAAYFCASSPLDGDRTQHFGDGTRLSIL.

The V call is TRBV11-2, the J call TRBJ2-3; D possibly corresponds to TRBD2 (6 bases). V dropped 5 bases and J dropped 1 base, with 19 bases sitting between them. Germline V lookup: CDR1 SGHAT, CDR2 FQNNGV. This CDR3 has 17 amino acids. The DNA for the CDR3 is TGTGCCAGCAGCCCCCTACTGCCGGGACTGGGCACAGATACGCAGTATTTT. Translating it yields CASSPLLPGLGTDTQYF.

This clone was detected once. This rearrangement joins TRBV9 to TRBJ1-1; D gene uncertain. V was clipped by 3 bases and J by 0 bases, with 9 bases between them. Germline V lookup: CDR1 SGDLS, CDR2 YYNGEE. There are 14 residues in the CDR3. The CDR3, as DNA: TGTGCCAGCAGCGCAGACGGAATGAACACTGAAGCTTTCTTT. Translating it yields CASSADGMNTEAFF.

The count of this clone is one. V gene TRBV7-3 combines with J gene TRBJ2-3; D is undetermined. This CDR3 region has 13 residues. Looked up from germline, CDR1 is SGHTA and CDR2 is FQGTGA. V lost 3 bases, J lost 4 bases, and 8 bases lay in between. CDR3 sequence: CASSLGSSDTQYF. In DNA form, the CDR3 reads TGTGCCAGCAGCTTGGGTAGTTCAGATACGCAGTATTTT.

The chain joins TRBV5-1 to TRBJ2-1; TRBD2 aligns across 10 bases. This CDR3 has 14 amino acids. V was clipped by 4 bases and J by 10 bases; unmatched bases: 8. Looked up from germline, CDR1 is SGHRS and CDR2 is YFSETQ. The chain's CDR3 is CASSEGLAASEQFF. In nucleotides, the CDR3 is TGCGCCAGCAGCGAAGGACTAGCGGCCTCGGAGCAGTTCTTC.

This sequence joins TRBV6-1 and TRBJ1-2, with D possibly matching TRBD1 (6 bases). The ends were cut back, 5 bases at V and 8 bases at J, with 12 bases in the middle. CDR1 is MNHNS, CDR2 SASEGT, per germline. There are 12 residues in the CDR3. In DNA form, the CDR3 reads TGTGCCAGCAGTACACAGGGATACGGCTACACCTTC. Its protein product is CASSTQGYGYTF.

The chain combines TRBV5-1 with TRBJ1-1; D remains ambiguous. V was shortened by 4 bases and J by 0 bases, with 16 bases between the two germline ends. The germline CDR1 and CDR2 sequences are SGHRS and YFSETQ. CDR3 length equals 16 residues. CDR3 DNA sequence: TGCGCCAGCAGCCCGGGCCGGGTGATAATGAACACTGAAGCTTTCTTT. Its translation: CASSPGRVIMNTEAFF.

The CDR3 DNA sequence: TGCGCCAGCAGCCAAAGGGGGGCAGATACGCAGTATTTT. Protein product: CASSQRGADTQYF. V gene TRBV4-1 combines with J gene TRBJ2-3, with D possibly called TRBD1 or TRBD2 (6 bases each). Germline CDR1 reads MGHRA; CDR2 reads YSYEKL. The CDR3 has 13 residues. Trimming removed 2 bases from V and 4 bases from J, with 7 bases in between.

The gene calls are TRBV6-5 and TRBJ1-1, with unresolved D. Per the germline V gene, CDR1 is MNHEY and CDR2 is SVGAGI. With 5 bases removed from V and 1 base from J, the gap between germline ends came to 8 bases. CDR3 length equals 13 residues. The DNA of the CDR3 is TGTGCCAGCAGTGATAGATGGAACACTGAAGCTTTCTTT. This sequence encodes CASSDRWNTEAFF.

The chain is built from TRBV27 and TRBJ2-1, with D perhaps TRBD1 or TRBD2 (5 bases each). CDR3 length equals 14 residues. V was cut by 8 bases and J by 4 bases, with 15 bases left in between. Germline loops: CDR1 MNHEY, CDR2 SMNVEV (reference sequence). The CDR3 here is CASAPGTSYNEQFF. The CDR3 nucleotides read TGTGCCAGCGCCCCCGGGACCTCTTACAATGAGCAGTTCTTC.

The chain combines TRBV4-2 with TRBJ2-1, with 8 bases lining up with TRBD2. The germline gives CDR1 LGHNA, CDR2 YNFKEQ. CDR3 size: 16 residues. The trim removed 4 bases at V and 8 bases at J, leaving 13 bases unmatched. CDR3 DNA sequence: TGTGCCAGCAGCCTCATAGGGAGCGGGGGATCGGATGAGCAGTTCTTC. The encoded protein is CASSLIGSGGSDEQFF.

The genes are TRBV6-5 and TRBJ2-7; tentatively, D is TRBD1 (5 bases). There are 13 residues in the CDR3. Germline loops: CDR1 MNHEY, CDR2 SVGAGI. Trimming removed 5 bases at V and 0 bases at J, with 8 bases between. CDR3 sequence: CASSPDSSYEQYF. The CDR3 DNA is TGTGCCAGCAGTCCCGACAGCTCCTACGAGCAGTACTTC.

This clone was counted a few times. V usage is TRBV19 and J usage is TRBJ2-1, with 8 bases identical to TRBD2. The CDR3 consists of 15 residues. Germline values: CDR1 LNHDA, CDR2 SQIVND (reference sequence). V was pared by 4 bases and J by 13 bases, with 15 bases of the junction left unmatched. The CDR3 is CASSTTSATFWVQFF. The CDR3 region has the DNA TGTGCCAGTAGTACGACTAGCGCTACTTTTTGGGTTCAGTTCTTC. Using reference TRBV19 and TRBJ2-1 for the parts outside the CDR3, the full variable domain is DGGITQSPKYLFRKEGQNVTLSCEQNLNHDAMYWYRQDPGQGLRLIYYSQIVNDFQKGDIAEGYSVSREKKESFPLTVTSAQKNPTAFYLCASSTTSATFWVQFFGPGTRLTVL.

This clone occurred a few times. This chain's CDR3 is CASSPTDRVRNQPQHF. CDR3 nucleotide sequence: TGCGCCAGCAGTCCCACGGACAGGGTTCGCAATCAGCCCCAGCATTTT. The rearrangement joins TRBV10-1 to TRBJ1-5; TRBD1 matches 8 bases. J was trimmed by 2 bases and V by 5 bases; bases with no gene match: 8. This CDR3 region has 16 residues. Germline V gives CDR1 WNHNN, CDR2 SYGVQD (reference sequence).

The chain is built from TRBV7-9 and TRBJ2-5; D is unclear. The DNA end is a closer match to TRBJ2-7, so the J assignment may be wrong. The germline gives CDR1 SEHNR, CDR2 FQNEAQ (reference sequence). This CDR3 has 13 amino acids. CDR3 region: CASSLSGDNEQYF. The CDR3 DNA reads as TGTGCCAGCAGCTTAAGTGGAGACAACGAGCAGTACTTC.

Remarks on this clone: Compared with germline, one end of the junction differs, possibly owing to a read error. This sequence joins TRBV7-7 and TRBJ2-7, with D uncertain. This CDR3 has 15 residues. Per germline, CDR1 SSHAT and CDR2 FNYEAQ (reference sequence). The CDR3 loop is CASSPDLALSYEQYF. CDR3 nucleotides: TGTGCTAGCAGTCCCGATCTGGCACTTAGTTACGAGCAGTACTTC.

The rearrangement uses TRBV2 and TRBJ1-2, with TRBD1 as a possible D gene (5 bases). This CDR3 comprises 13 residues. Germline assignment: CDR1 SNHLY and CDR2 FYNNEI. V was trimmed by 9 bases and J by 2 bases, leaving 13 bases between them. The CDR3 DNA sequence: TGTGCCAGTCTCGACAGAATAAACTATGGCTACACCTTC. Residues: CASLDRINYGYTF.

V is TRBV7-9 and J is TRBJ1-3, with D possibly being TRBD1 (6 bases). The CDR3 runs 13 residues. The germline gives CDR1 SEHNR, CDR2 FQNEAQ (reference sequence). Trimming took off 3 bases at V and 4 bases at J, with 7 bases between the two ends. Written as DNA, the CDR3 is TGTGCCAGCAGCTTCGGACAGGGAAACACCATATATTTT. Translated: CASSFGQGNTIYF. The variable domain in full, completed from reference TRBV7-9 and TRBJ1-3, reads DTGVSQNPRHKITKRGQNVTFRCDPISEHNRLYWYRQTLGQGPEFLTYFQNEAQLEKSRLLSDRFSAERPKGSFSTLEIQRTEQGDSAMYLCASSFGQGNTIYFGEGSWLTVV.

The chain couples TRBV5-4 to TRBJ2-7; D call uncertain. Germline V gives CDR1 SGHNT, CDR2 YYREEE (reference sequence). The CDR3 is 12 amino acids. With 0 bases removed from V and 5 bases from J, the gap between germline ends came to 6 bases. The CDR3 region has the DNA TGTGCCAGCAGCTTGGTTAGCAACGAGCAGTACTTC. Protein product: CASSLVSNEQYF.

The rearrangement uses TRBV4-1 and TRBJ2-1; unclear D gene. V lost 0 bases and J 6 bases, leaving 15 bases between the germline ends. Germline CDR1 MGHRA, CDR2 YSYEKL. This CDR3 has 16 amino acids. This CDR3 is CASSQDKSAPGNEQFF. The CDR3 nucleotides are TGCGCCAGCAGCCAAGATAAGAGCGCCCCTGGCAATGAGCAGTTCTTC.

The chain employs TRBV30 and TRBJ2-1; the D is unclear. Per the germline V gene, CDR1 is GTSNPN and CDR2 is SVGIG (reference sequence). The CDR3 has 12 residues. V was shortened by 3 bases and J by 6 bases, with 9 bases between the two germline ends. The CDR3 protein is CAWSPESNEQFF. CDR3 nucleotides: TGTGCCTGGAGCCCGGAGAGCAATGAGCAGTTCTTC.

This chain uses TRBV27 with TRBJ2-5, with 8 bases that match TRBD1. CDR3 length: 14 residues. From germline, CDR1 is MNHEY and CDR2 SMNVEV (reference sequence). J lost 4 bases, V lost 2 bases, and 3 bases had no gene match. In DNA, the CDR3 is TGTGCCAGCAGTTTACAGGGGGCTCGAGAGACCCAGTACTTC. Translation: CASSLQGARETQYF.